This TCR beta chain was recorded in a study of human T cells and chemical hapten exposure. In the study overall: Reading of the patch tests, which applied 0.01% DPC to the upper back, occurred at 6 days. Notes on the study in general: Significantly more large CDR3 similarity clusters were formed by expanded TCRs than by controls. With regard to DPC sensitization, TCRs above 1 in 1000 frequency did not change.

Time point: pre-sensitization, week 0. Specified treatment: therapeutic diphenylcyclopropenone sensitization with weekly scalp DPC. Alopecia patients, 18 to 70 years old and DPC-suitable, served as donors. This clonotype was seen at least ten times. The target antigen is unknown. Germline trimming cut 5 bases from V and 1 base from J; bases unmatched to any gene: 10. The CDR3 loop spans 17 amino acids. The germline gives CDR1 SGHAT, CDR2 FQNNGV. TCRdb redid the calling of the RACE reads with MiXCR, one entry per CDR3 protein. Found here are 50,000 to 65,000 distinct CDR3 sequences, about 9.4% of them singletons; the top ten hold 14%.

The gene calls are TRBV11-2 and TRBJ2-5, with 10 nucleotides matching TRBD2. The receptor was derived from a woman aged 40 to 50 with alopecia areata. Some clones in this sample may be carry-over from other donors' samples. Material: whole blood, obtained in connection with sensitization to the hapten diphenylcyclopropenone (DPC). CDR3 bases: TGTGCCAGCAGCAAGGGCCGGGCTAGCGGGGGCCAAGAGACCCAGTACTTC. Its translation: CASSKGRASGGQETQYF.